This T cell receptor (beta chain) emerged from a study of blood T cell repertoires in COVID-19. Study details: The origin of the acute and convalescent COVID-19 samples was the United States, Italy and Spain. The cDNA or gDNA used as material had been derived from T cells, B-cell-depleted T cells, or PBMCs.

The CDR3 sequence is 14 residues long. V was trimmed by 0 bases and J by 5 bases, leaving 11 bases between them. Germline CDR1 is SGHNT and CDR2 is YENEEA. How the authors handled the data: Amplified reference gene primers provided the basis for estimating nucleated cell counts. Produced via immunoSEQ multiplex PCR; TCRdb's table is partial and in-frame only. The V and J calls and the clone size are those of that table, but D and trimming were determined from the DNA. The repertoire holds fewer than 250,000 clones, less than 90% seen once, with just over 0.7% in the top ten. The specimen sequenced was peripheral blood. The genes are TRBV11-3 and TRBJ2-7; TRBD1 might be the D (5 bases). The receptor was isolated from a man between 40 and 49 years old with acute or convalescent COVID-19. The CDR3 spells CASSLDDGAHEQYF. DNA of the CDR3: TGTGCCAGCAGCTTAGATGATGGGGCCCACGAGCAGTACTTC.